Here is one T cell receptor beta chain with its context. As yet, its antigen is unknown. The entry originates in a study of T cell repertoires in cytomegalovirus infection. Across the study: Recently identified HLA-C-restricted CMV epitopes and well-studied HLA-B-restricted CMV epitopes were used by the study. Signatures in public TCR beta sequences pointed to both CMV infection and matching HLA type. Overall study findings and caveats: HLA-C-restricted CMV clonotypes gave the most frequent clonotype in two of eight donors.

The V gene lost 1 base and the J gene lost 6 bases, with 12 bases spanning the gap. Germline CDR1 and CDR2: MDHEN and SYDVKM. There are 14 residues in the CDR3. Via MiXCR, TCRdb re-called the reads, giving one row per CDR3 protein. The sample shows about a million distinct CDR3 sequences, around 29% of them seen only once. This chain links TRBV28 with TRBJ1-1, with D unclear. The sequenced sample was cultured CD8+ T cells from PBMCs, obtained from culture after CMV antigen stimulation. The receptor comes from a human donor in good health (CMV status not recorded). Some clones in this sample may be carry-over from other donors' samples. The chain's CDR3 is CASSLFLVKPEAFF. DNA of the CDR3: TGTGCCAGCAGTTTATTCTTGGTTAAGCCTGAAGCTTTCTTT.